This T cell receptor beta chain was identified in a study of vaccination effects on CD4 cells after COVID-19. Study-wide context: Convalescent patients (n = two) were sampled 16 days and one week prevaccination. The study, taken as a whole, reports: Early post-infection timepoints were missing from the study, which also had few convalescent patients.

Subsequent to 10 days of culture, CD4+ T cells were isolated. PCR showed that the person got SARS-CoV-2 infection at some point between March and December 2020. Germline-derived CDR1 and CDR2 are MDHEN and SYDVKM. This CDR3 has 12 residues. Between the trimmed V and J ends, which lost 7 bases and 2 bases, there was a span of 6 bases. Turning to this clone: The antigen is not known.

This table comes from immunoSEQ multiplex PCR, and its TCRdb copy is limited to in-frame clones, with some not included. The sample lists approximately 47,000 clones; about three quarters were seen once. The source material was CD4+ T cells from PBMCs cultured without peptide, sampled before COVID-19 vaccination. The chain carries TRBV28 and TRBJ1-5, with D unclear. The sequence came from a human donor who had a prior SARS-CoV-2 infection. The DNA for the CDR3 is TGTGCCAGCAAAGAAGGCAATCAGCCCCAGCATTTT. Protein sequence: CASKEGNQPQHF.